This T cell receptor beta chain comes out of a study of glioma-infiltrating T cells after dendritic cell vaccination. Overall study context: Dendritic cell vaccination trial patients had either newly diagnosed or recurrent glioblastoma. Patients received autologous tumor lysate-pulsed dendritic cell vaccination between 2003 and 2012.

The method was immunoSEQ multiplex PCR; TCRdb's version includes in-frame clones alone and lacks a portion of them. The table has about 110,000 clones, about 90% seen once. The J segment lost 1 base and the V segment lost 5 bases, leaving 4 bases of the junction unmatched. This CDR3 has 14 residues. CDR1 is MNHNS and CDR2 is SASEGT in the germline V gene. Sample time point: after dendritic cell vaccination, including at tumor progression/relapse. Study-level results: Patients with more pretreatment TILs had longer time to progression and survival.

With regard to this clone: What it binds is not known.

The sample consisted of blood, taken after dendritic cell vaccination. The source is a human donor with glioblastoma. This rearrangement joins TRBV6-1 to TRBJ1-1, with 7 bases that match TRBD1. In DNA, the CDR3 is TGTGCCAGCAGTAAGGGGACAGCGAACACTGAAGCTTTCTTT. This sequence encodes CASSKGTANTEAFF.